The 26 T cell receptor beta chains below come from one sample, sequenced in a study of T cell responses to AZD1222 COVID-19 vaccine. Using immunoSEQ multiplex PCR, the repertoire was profiled, and TCRdb retains in-frame clones only, with some absent. The data show about 48,000 clones, around 86% seen once. The source material was peripheral blood, sampled 28 days after the second AZD1222 dose. These receptors all come from an adult who received the AZD1222 COVID-19 vaccine.

CDR3 sequence: CASSLGPSKYTGELFF. In nucleotides, the CDR3 is TGTGCCAGCAGCTTAGGGCCTAGCAAGTACACCGGGGAGCTGTTTTTT. The chain employs TRBV11-3 and TRBJ2-2; D might be TRBD2 (5 bases). Looked up from germline, CDR1 is SGHNT and CDR2 is YENEEA. Trimming left V 1 base short and J 3 bases short, with 12 bases between. The CDR3 runs to 16 residues.

The table lists this clone with a count of one. The chain links TRBV5-6 to TRBJ1-3; TRBD1 matches at 7 bases. This CDR3 contains 14 residues. The germline CDR1 and CDR2 sequences are SGHDT and YYEEEE. The junction had 1 base not matched to a gene; V was cut back by 2 bases and J by 2 bases. In DNA, the CDR3 is TGTGCCAGCAGCTTAACAGGGGCTGGAAACACCATATATTTT. Translated: CASSLTGAGNTIYF.

This clone is judged medium-sized. J is TRBJ1-1 and V is TRBV3-1 (or the pseudogene TRBV3-2); D gene uncertain. The germline V and J ends were trimmed by 1 base and 4 bases, with 13 bases remaining between them. This CDR3 is built from 15 residues. The germline gives CDR1 LGHDT, CDR2 YNNKEL (reference sequence). CDR3 DNA sequence: TGTGCCAGCAGCCAAGGGGCGGGGAGTGTCACTGAAGCTTTCTTT. The encoded protein is CASSQGAGSVTEAFF.

The chain links TRBV5-1 to TRBJ2-5; TRBD1 might be the D (6 bases). The CDR3 loop spans 15 amino acids. Per the germline V gene, CDR1 is SGHRS and CDR2 is YFSETQ. V lost 2 bases, J lost 4 bases, and 15 bases lay in between. The CDR3 bases are TGCGCCAGCAGCTTAGGGGGTTTAGAGGGAGAGACCCAGTACTTC. Translated, it gives CASSLGGLEGETQYF.

The rearrangement uses TRBV14 and TRBJ1-5; maybe TRBD1 (5 bases). CDR1 is SGHDN, CDR2 FVKESK, per germline. Deletions cut 1 base from V and 5 bases from J, with 18 bases between. The CDR3 sequence is 17 residues long. The CDR3 DNA is TGTGCCAGCAGCCAAGTTTCGACGGGGGTCAGTCATCAGCCCCAGCATTTT. Translated, it gives CASSQVSTGVSHQPQHF.

The CDR3 coding sequence is TGTGCCAGCAGCTTAGCCGATAGCAATCAGCCCCAGCATTTT. Protein: CASSLADSNQPQHF. The V call is TRBV7-8, the J call TRBJ1-5, with no clear D. Looked up from germline, CDR1 is SGHVS and CDR2 is FQNEAQ. V lost 0 bases, J lost 0 bases, and 3 bases lay in between. The CDR3 sequence is 14 residues long. Looking up the rest from reference TRBV7-8 and TRBJ1-5 gives the full variable domain: GAGVSQSPRYKVAKRGQDVALRCDPISGHVSLFWYQQALGQGPEFLTYFQNEAQLDKSGLPSDRFFAERPEGSVSTLKIQRTQQEDSAVYLCASSLADSNQPQHFGDGTRLSIL.

The chain joins TRBV4-2 to TRBJ1-1; TRBD1 matches 7 bases. Per germline, CDR1 LGHNA and CDR2 YNFKEQ. This CDR3 region has 15 residues. With V trimmed by 2 bases and J by 1 base, 4 bases remained unmatched. CDR3 sequence: CASSQPTGANTEAFF. The DNA of the CDR3 is TGTGCCAGCAGCCAACCTACAGGGGCGAACACTGAAGCTTTCTTT.

This chain connects TRBV6-1 to TRBJ2-1, with unresolved D. This CDR3 is 13 amino acids long. The ends were cut back, 3 bases at V and 2 bases at J, with 5 bases in the middle. In germline, CDR1 is MNHNS, CDR2 SASEGT. As DNA, the CDR3 is TGTGCCAGCAGTGAGTCGGCCTACAATGAGCAGTTCTTC. This gives the protein CASSESAYNEQFF.

V is TRBV28 and J is TRBJ2-7, with 8 bases lining up with TRBD2. Germline CDR1 reads MDHEN; CDR2 reads SYDVKM. The CDR3 length is 15 residues. Germline trimming cut 5 bases from V and 3 bases from J; bases unmatched to any gene: 9. The CDR3 DNA is TGTGCCAGCAGTATCCGGGGTAGCGGGATCTACGAGCAGTACTTC. Amino acid sequence: CASSIRGSGIYEQYF.

The chain couples TRBV6-5 to TRBJ1-6, with 8 bases fitting TRBD1. Germline V gene lookup returns CDR1 MNHEY and CDR2 SVGAGI. This CDR3 is 15 amino acids long. V lost 4 bases to trimming and J lost 3 bases; unmatched junction nucleotides: 2. The CDR3 region is CASSSGTGYNSPLHF. The CDR3 DNA reads TGTGCCAGCAGTTCCGGGACAGGCTATAATTCACCCCTCCACTTT.

The chain recombines TRBV28 with TRBJ2-7; tentative D call: TRBD1 (5 bases). Trimming stripped 2 bases from V and 5 bases from J, with 16 bases between. CDR1 and CDR2 from the germline V gene are MDHEN and SYDVKM. The CDR3 covers 15 residues. In nucleotides, the CDR3 is TGTGCCAGCAGTTTACAGAATCGACAGCCTAACGAGCAGTACTTC. It yields the protein CASSLQNRQPNEQYF.

The chain links TRBV9 to TRBJ1-1, with D possibly being TRBD1 (5 bases). The CDR3 consists of 13 residues. Trimming pared 4 bases from V and 1 base from J, leaving 8 bases between. Looked up from germline, CDR1 is SGDLS and CDR2 is YYNGEE. The CDR3 region has the DNA TGTGCCAGCAGCAGGCAGGGGAACACTGAAGCTTTCTTT. It translates to CASSRQGNTEAFF.

This clone is a singleton in its sample. The chain couples TRBV6-5 to TRBJ1-1, with D perhaps matching TRBD1 (5 bases). V shed 11 bases and J shed 5 bases, with 18 bases lying between them. Germline V CDR1 and CDR2: MNHEY, SVGAGI. There are 13 residues in the CDR3. CDR3 sequence reads: CASRAGGRTEAFF. In DNA form, the CDR3 reads TGTGCCTCCCGCGCCGGGGGAAGAACTGAAGCTTTCTTT.

The genes are TRBV7-2 and TRBJ2-2; 11 bases match TRBD2. Germline CDR1 and CDR2: SGHTA and FQGNSA. V shed 7 bases and J 2 bases; nucleotides not matched to a gene: 12. CDR3 length: 18 amino acids. The CDR3 here is CASTPEAGTSGNTGELFF. CDR3 coding DNA: TGTGCCAGCACCCCAGAGGCCGGGACTAGCGGTAACACCGGGGAGCTGTTTTTT.

This clone was seen a single time. The gene calls are TRBV23-1 and TRBJ2-3; TRBD2 matches at 13 bases. TRBV23-1 is noted as an ORF with a role that remains uncertain. The CDR3 runs to 18 residues. J gave up 0 bases and V 3 bases, and 6 bases lay outside the gene matches. CDR3 sequence: CASSQPTSGRPSTDTQYF. The CDR3 region has the DNA TGCGCCAGCAGTCAGCCGACTAGCGGGAGGCCTAGCACAGATACGCAGTATTTT.

This chain joins TRBV2 and TRBJ2-4, with D maybe TRBD2 (6 bases). CDR1 is SNHLY and CDR2 is FYNNEI in the germline V gene. This CDR3 is built from 16 residues. Between the trimmed V and J ends, which lost 7 bases and 0 bases, there was a span of 16 bases. CDR3 DNA sequence: TGTGCCAGCATGCATGACGGGAGTAAAGCCAAAAACATTCAGTACTTC. This encodes CASMHDGSKAKNIQYF.

The rearrangement uses TRBV3-1 (or the pseudogene TRBV3-2) and TRBJ2-5, with D tentatively TRBD2 (6 bases). CDR3 length equals 15 residues. Deletions cut 1 base from V and 0 bases from J, with 9 bases between. Per germline, CDR1 LGHDT and CDR2 YNNKEL (reference sequence). The CDR3 protein is CASSQGAGYQETQYF. The CDR3, as DNA: TGTGCCAGCAGCCAAGGTGCGGGGTACCAAGAGACCCAGTACTTC.

The chain combines TRBV5-1 with TRBJ2-1; TRBD2 matches 12 bases. This CDR3 spans 15 amino acids. Germline trimming cut 4 bases from V and 2 bases from J; bases unmatched to any gene: 1. Germline-derived CDR1 and CDR2 are SGHRS and YFSETQ. CDR3 coding DNA: TGCGCCAGCAGCCGGACTAGCGGGACCTACAATGAGCAGTTCTTC. The encoded protein is CASSRTSGTYNEQFF.

V gene TRBV19 combines with J gene TRBJ2-3; D is possibly TRBD1 (7 bases). Germline CDR1 reads LNHDA; CDR2 reads SQIVND (reference sequence). The CDR3 covers 14 residues. Trimming left V 5 bases short and J 2 bases short, with 11 bases between. CDR3 sequence reads: CASSPGGSTDTQYF. CDR3 bases: TGTGCCAGTAGTCCAGGGGGGTCCACAGATACGCAGTATTTT. The whole variable domain, filled in from reference TRBV19 and TRBJ2-3, reads DGGITQSPKYLFRKEGQNVTLSCEQNLNHDAMYWYRQDPGQGLRLIYYSQIVNDFQKGDIAEGYSVSREKKESFPLTVTSAQKNPTAFYLCASSPGGSTDTQYFGPGTRLTVL.

The chain links TRBV5-4 to TRBJ2-1, with 10 bases identical to TRBD1. The germline V gene encodes CDR1 SGHNT and CDR2 YYREEE (reference sequence). With 3 bases clipped from V and 1 base from J, the junction kept 1 base outside the gene matches. The CDR3 contains 15 residues. CDR3 loop: CASSSGQGSYNEQFF. In DNA form, the CDR3 reads TGTGCCAGCAGCTCGGGACAGGGGTCCTACAATGAGCAGTTCTTC.

DNA of the CDR3: TGTGCCAGCAGGGCATCAGACGGAGAAGAGACCCAGTACTTC. Amino acid sequence: CASRASDGEETQYF. The chain has TRBV2 and TRBJ2-5, with D unresolved. This CDR3 contains 14 residues. Trimming left V 6 bases short and J 3 bases short, with 14 bases between. Germline CDR1 reads SNHLY; CDR2 reads FYNNEI.

The gene calls are TRBV5-1 and TRBJ1-6; 9 bases are shared with TRBD1. The CDR3 is made up of 14 amino acids. Germline CDR1 is SGHRS and CDR2 is YFSETQ. J gave up 9 bases and V 4 bases, and 5 bases lay outside the gene matches. The CDR3: CASSSGQGLSPLHF. The CDR3 coding sequence is TGCGCCAGCAGCAGCGGACAGGGGCTTTCACCCCTCCACTTT.

V and J are TRBV11-3 and TRBJ2-2; 9 nucleotides line up with TRBD2. The length of the CDR3 is 15 residues. With 2 bases clipped from V and 7 bases from J, the junction kept 5 bases outside the gene matches. Germline CDR1 SGHNT, CDR2 YENEEA. The DNA of the CDR3 is TGTGCCAGCAGCTTATCAGCGGGAGGTCACGGGGAGCTGTTTTTT. It yields the protein CASSLSAGGHGELFF.

This chain connects TRBV12-3 or TRBV12-4 to TRBJ2-1, with unresolved D. This CDR3 region has 12 residues. The ends were cut back, 10 bases at V and 0 bases at J, with 7 bases in the middle. The CDR3 DNA follows: TGTGCCACCGAGAGCTCCTACAATGAGCAGTTCTTC. As protein: CATESSYNEQFF.

The chain joins TRBV6-5 to TRBJ2-7, with D perhaps TRBD1 or TRBD2 (6 bases each). This CDR3 contains 15 residues. V lost 4 bases, J lost 0 bases, and 13 bases lay in between. The germline gives CDR1 MNHEY, CDR2 SVGAGI. The CDR3 region is CASSWGAAYSYEQYF. In nucleotides, the CDR3 is TGTGCCAGCAGTTGGGGGGCTGCCTACTCCTACGAGCAGTACTTC.

The gene calls are TRBV25-1 and TRBJ1-1; 7 bases line up with TRBD1. V dropped 2 bases and J dropped 5; count of bases not matched to a gene: 8. The CDR3 sequence is 15 residues long. The germline CDR1 and CDR2 sequences are MGHDK and SYGVNS. CDR3 region: CASSERGRGKTEAFF. The CDR3 region has the DNA TGTGCCAGCAGTGAAAGGGGGCGGGGTAAGACTGAAGCTTTCTTT. The full variable domain, completed using reference TRBV25-1 and TRBJ1-1, is EADIYQTPRYLVIGTGKKITLECSQTMGHDKMYWYQQDPGMELHLIHYSYGVNSTEKGDLSSESTVSRIRTEHFPLTLESARPSHTSQYLCASSERGRGKTEAFFGQGTRLTVV.